This T cell receptor (beta chain) appears in the sequencing data of a study of T cells in Graves' hyperthyroidism and ophthalmopathy. Study outcomes and limitations: Blood also held most thyroid clonotypes expanded beyond 0.001.

The table lists this clonotype with many counts. The antigen is undetermined. Disease lasting under 3 months, a NOSPECS grade of at least 4, and a Clinical Activity Score of at least 3 were features of the ophthalmopathy patients. The CDR3 is 15 amino acids. Germline values: CDR1 LGHDT, CDR2 YNNKEL (reference sequence). Trimming left V 4 bases short and J 0 bases short, with 12 bases between. The source material, RNA transcripts, was used to amplify TCR beta CDR3 regions. The TCR CDR3 first-round RT-PCR relied on the HTBI primer set. Each CDR3 protein gets one entry after TCRdb re-called the multiplex PCR reads with MiXCR. The sample lists 500,000 to 800,000 distinct CDR3 sequences; around 13% were seen once.

The sequencing input was blood. The chain joins TRBV3-1 to TRBJ1-2; D ambiguous. The TCR comes from a woman in her forties or fifties with Graves' ophthalmopathy. The CDR3 bases are TGTGCCAGCAGCCCAAGCCTTACAGCTAACTATGGCTACACCTTC. This translates into CASSPSLTANYGYTF.